This TCR beta chain is from a study of CXCR3-negative and CXCR3-positive naive CD8 T cells. Study results and caveats: Memory cells differed in TRBV-TRBJ usage, but naive CXCR3-negative and CXCR3-positive cells had similar usage. CXCR3-positive naive cells carried more hydrophobic TRB CDR3s than CXCR3-negative naive cells did.

As concerns this clonotype: Its antigen is unidentified.

It was by 5' RACE with UMI labels that the TRB cDNA libraries were prepared. TCRdb re-analyzed the 5' RACE reads; it lists each CDR3 protein once, without DNA. The listing contains some 130,000 distinct CDR3 sequences. Cells classed as naive CD8+ T cells were CD45RO-CCR7+CD27+CD95-. This clonotype was sampled from a human donor in good health. Some clones in this sample may be carry-over from other donors' samples. The specimen sequenced was naive CXCR3+ CD8+ T cells from blood. Subset specified: CD45RO-CCR7+CD27+CD95- naive CD8+ T cells expressing CXCR3 (TNR3+).

The CDR3 spells CASIQRMGGTDTQYF. The chain carries TRBV12-3 or TRBV12-4 and TRBJ2-3; TCRdb indicates TRBD1, and absent DNA this call remains unverified. The CDR3 loop spans 15 amino acids.